A selection of T cell receptor beta chains follows, all from one sample in a study of OX40 agonist ivuxolimab in advanced cancers. This table comes from immunoSEQ multiplex PCR, and its TCRdb copy is limited to in-frame clones, with some not included. The repertoire holds some 98,000 clones, with more than 85% as singletons. This sample comprised CD4+ or CD8+ T cells sorted from blood, obtained in a trial of the OX40 agonist ivuxolimab. The origin of the receptors is an adult with an advanced solid tumor such as melanoma, head and neck, liver or kidney cancer. Each CDR3 is given with its conserved first and last residue. Each record gives: J gene, V gene, clone size, D gene, CDR3 DNA, CDR3 protein. D genes are given only for firm matches. Rows may omit the clone size; those that give it use once, few, many or a size class.

TRBJ1-5	TRBV28	NA	TRBD1	TGTGCCAGCAGTTTTGGGACAGGGCATAGCAATCAGCCCCAGCATTTT	CASSFGTGHSNQPQHF
TRBJ2-1	TRBV2	NA	NA	TGTGCCAGCAGCCGCCTCTTCAATGAGCAGTTCTTC	CASSRLFNEQFF
TRBJ1-5	TRBV19	NA	TRBD1	TGTGCCAGTAGTCTGGGACAGGGATATCAGCCCCAGCATTTT	CASSLGQGYQPQHF
TRBJ2-7	TRBV6-6	NA	NA	TGTGCCAGCAGGGAGGGACGGAGCTCCTACGAGCAGTACTTC	CASREGRSSYEQYF
TRBJ2-5	TRBV6-5	NA	TRBD1	TGTGCCAGCAGTTACCGGGACAGGCAAGAGACCCAGTACTTC	CASSYRDRQETQYF
TRBJ2-5	TRBV5-1	NA	NA	TGCGCCAGCAGCTTGGAACCGTTCGGAGAGACCCAGTACTTC	CASSLEPFGETQYF
TRBJ2-3	TRBV18	NA	NA	TGTGCCAGCTCACCACCGGGAGCAGATACGCAGTATTTT	CASSPPGADTQYF
TRBJ2-5	TRBV6-1	few	TRBD2	TGTGCCAGCAGTGAAACGGGAGGGGAGACCCAGTACTTC	CASSETGGETQYF
TRBJ2-1	TRBV5-1	NA	TRBD2	TGCGCCAGCAGCTACCTAGCGGGAACCCCACTTGGGAATGAGCAGTTCTTC	CASSYLAGTPLGNEQFF
TRBJ2-1	TRBV10-3	NA	TRBD2	TGTGCCATCAGTGCATCCGGGACTAATGAGGATGAGCAGTTCTTC	CAISASGTNEDEQFF
TRBJ1-5	TRBV19	NA	TRBD1	TGTGCCAGTAGGAGATACCAGATCGGGACAGTTCTCAGTCCCCAGCATTTT	CASRRYQIGTVLSPQHF
TRBJ1-2	TRBV5-1	NA	NA	TGCGCCAGCAGTACGACCGGGGATGGCTACACCTTC	CASSTTGDGYTF
TRBJ2-5	TRBV29-1	NA	NA	TGCAGCGTTGGGGGGCAGGAGACCCAGTACTTC	CSVGGQETQYF
TRBJ2-3	TRBV7-2	NA	NA	TGTGCCAGCAGCTTAGTTAGCACAGATACGCAGTATTTT	CASSLVSTDTQYF
TRBJ2-1	TRBV6-6	once	NA	TGTGCCAGCAGGGGGAACCAGAATGAGCAGTTCTTC	CASRGNQNEQFF
TRBJ1-2	TRBV9	NA	NA	TGTGCCAGCAGCCGATCCGACGGCAGGGAAGACTATGGCTACACCTTC	CASSRSDGREDYGYTF
TRBJ2-3	TRBV30	NA	TRBD2	TGTGCCTGGAGTGTACAGGCGGGAGGGCCTACAGATACGCAGTATTTT	CAWSVQAGGPTDTQYF
TRBJ2-3	TRBV20-1	NA	NA	TGCAGTGCTGACTCAGATACGCAGTATTTT	CSADSDTQYF
TRBJ1-5	TRBV18	NA	NA	TGTGCCAGCTCACCAAACGGCAAAGATCAGCCCCAGCATTTT	CASSPNGKDQPQHF
TRBJ2-7	TRBV28	NA	NA	TGTGCCAGCAGTCGGGGACCCTCGGGCTACGAGCAGTACTTC	CASSRGPSGYEQYF
TRBJ2-2	TRBV25-1	NA	NA	TGTGCTACCGCGCCCGCCGGGGGCTACACCGGGGAGCTGTTTTTT	CATAPAGGYTGELFF
TRBJ1-2	TRBV30	NA	TRBD1	TGTGCCTGGAGTACCACAGGGGTCTATGGCTACACCTTC	CAWSTTGVYGYTF
TRBJ1-1	TRBV6-1	once	NA	TGTGCCAGCGGAGCTTGGGGGCTGAACACTGAAGCTTTCTTT	CASGAWGLNTEAFF
TRBJ2-1	TRBV2	NA	TRBD1	TGTGCCAGCAGTGCGGACAGGGGAGGTTTCGATGAGCAGTTCTTC	CASSADRGGFDEQFF
TRBJ2-3	TRBV5-6	NA	TRBD2	TGTGCCAGCAGCTTCGTCCTAGCGGGAAGACTGTATTTT	CASSFVLAGRLYF
TRBJ2-3	TRBV6-5	NA	TRBD1	TGTGCCAGCAGTTACTCGATAGGGGGCCCAGATACGCAGTATTTT	CASSYSIGGPDTQYF
TRBJ2-3	TRBV7-3	once	NA	TGTGCCAGCAGCTTAAGGGAGCTAGATACGCAGTATTTT	CASSLRELDTQYF
TRBJ2-2	TRBV9	NA	NA	TGTGCCAGCAGCGTAGTAGGTCTGGGCACCGGGGAGCTGTTTTTT	CASSVVGLGTGELFF
TRBJ2-4	TRBV27	NA	NA	TGTGCCAGCAGTCCGAGGAATAGCGGAGCAAGTAACATTCAGTACTTC	CASSPRNSGASNIQYF
TRBJ1-4	TRBV5-1	NA	NA	TGCGCCAGCAGTTTGGCCCAGGGAGGAGGCGAAAAACTGTTTTTT	CASSLAQGGGEKLFF
TRBJ2-7	TRBV4-3	NA	NA	TGCGCCAGCAGCCAAGTTGCAGGCCCTTACGAGCAGTACTTC	CASSQVAGPYEQYF
TRBJ2-5	TRBV6-1	NA	NA	TGTGCCAGCAGTTATACAGGAACGGAAGAGACCCAGTACTTC	CASSYTGTEETQYF